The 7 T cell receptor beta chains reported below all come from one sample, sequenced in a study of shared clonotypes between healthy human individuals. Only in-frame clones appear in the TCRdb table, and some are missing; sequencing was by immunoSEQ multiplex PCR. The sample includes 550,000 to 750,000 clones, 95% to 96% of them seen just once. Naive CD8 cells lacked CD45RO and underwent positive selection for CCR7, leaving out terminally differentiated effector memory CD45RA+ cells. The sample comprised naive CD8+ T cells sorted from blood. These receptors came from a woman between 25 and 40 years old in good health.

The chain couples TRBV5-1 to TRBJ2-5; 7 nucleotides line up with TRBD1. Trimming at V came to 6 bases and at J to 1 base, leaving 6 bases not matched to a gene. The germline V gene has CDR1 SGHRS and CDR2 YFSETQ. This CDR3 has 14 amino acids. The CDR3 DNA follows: TGCGCCAGCAAGAACAGGGGCCTCCAAGAGACCCAGTACTTC. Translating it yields CASKNRGLQETQYF.

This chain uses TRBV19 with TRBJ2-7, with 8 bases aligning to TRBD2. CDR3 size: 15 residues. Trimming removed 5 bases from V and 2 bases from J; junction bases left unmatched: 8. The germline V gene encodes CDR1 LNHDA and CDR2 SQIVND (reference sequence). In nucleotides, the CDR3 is TGTGCCAGTAGTGGTACTAGCGGCATACCCTACGAGCAGTACTTC. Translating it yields CASSGTSGIPYEQYF. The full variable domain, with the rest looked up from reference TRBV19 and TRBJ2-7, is DGGITQSPKYLFRKEGQNVTLSCEQNLNHDAMYWYRQDPGQGLRLIYYSQIVNDFQKGDIAEGYSVSREKKESFPLTVTSAQKNPTAFYLCASSGTSGIPYEQYFGPGTRLTVT.

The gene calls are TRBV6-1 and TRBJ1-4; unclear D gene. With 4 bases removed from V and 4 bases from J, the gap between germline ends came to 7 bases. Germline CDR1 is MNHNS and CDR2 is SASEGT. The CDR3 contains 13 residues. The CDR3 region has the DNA TGTGCCAGCAGTGGGACCCATAATGAAAAACTGTTTTTT. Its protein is CASSGTHNEKLFF.

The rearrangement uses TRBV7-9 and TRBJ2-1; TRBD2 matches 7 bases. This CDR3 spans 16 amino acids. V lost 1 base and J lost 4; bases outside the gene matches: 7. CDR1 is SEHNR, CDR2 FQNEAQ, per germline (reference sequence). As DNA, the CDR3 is TGTGCCAGCAGCTTAGAGGCGGGAGCGAAGTACAATGAGCAGTTCTTC. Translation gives CASSLEAGAKYNEQFF.

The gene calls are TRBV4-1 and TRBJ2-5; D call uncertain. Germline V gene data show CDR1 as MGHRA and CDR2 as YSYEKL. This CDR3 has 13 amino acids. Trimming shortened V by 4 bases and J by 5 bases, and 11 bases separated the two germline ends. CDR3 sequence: CASSPGPVETQYF. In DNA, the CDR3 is TGCGCCAGCAGCCCTGGGCCCGTGGAGACCCAGTACTTC.

The CDR3 DNA reads TGTGCCACCATCCGGGGTTCTGAAGCTTTCTTT. It is translated as CATIRGSEAFF. V usage is TRBV13 and J usage is TRBJ1-1, with D uncertain. CDR3 length equals 11 residues. V was trimmed by 10 bases and J by 6 bases, leaving 12 bases between them. The V gene's germline CDR1 is PRHDT and CDR2 FYEKMQ (reference sequence).

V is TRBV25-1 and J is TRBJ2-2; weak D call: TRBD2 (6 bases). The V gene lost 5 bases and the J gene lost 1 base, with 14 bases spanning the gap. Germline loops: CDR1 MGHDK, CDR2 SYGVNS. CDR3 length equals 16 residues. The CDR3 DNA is TGTGCCAGCAGTTTATACGGGAGTGAGAACACCGGGGAGCTGTTTTTT. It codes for CASSLYGSENTGELFF.